This TCR beta chain was recorded in a study of Ad26.COV2.S vaccination and SARS-CoV-2 variants. At the level of the study: Intramuscularly, Ad26.COV2.S was given either once or twice, 56 days apart. Study-level results: Spike-specific TCR breadth ran higher among vaccine recipients than placebo recipients. Reported findings describe substantial breadth in spike-specific CD8+ and CD4+ T cell responses following vaccination. Similar non-spike TCR breadth was observed in recipients of vaccine and of placebo.

Comments on this clone: Its antigen is not known.

Profiled with immunoSEQ multiplex PCR; TCRdb holds only in-frame clones, not every one. The table lists more than 400,000 clones, 80% to 95% of them singletons. CDR1 and CDR2 from the germline V gene are LGHDT and YNNKEL (reference sequence). The length of the CDR3 is 16 residues. V was pared by 4 bases and J by 1 base, with 8 bases of the junction left unmatched. Described treatment: 19 received Ad26.COV2.S at low or high dose, single or two shots; about 5 received placebo; per-sample allocation not given. Vaccine and placebo recipients were sampled on day 63 after the first injection. The sequence was collected from a person aged 18 to 65 who received the Ad26.COV2.S COVID-19 vaccine or a placebo. The chain links TRBV3-1 (or the pseudogene TRBV3-2) to TRBJ2-5; 8 nucleotides match TRBD2. The source material was peripheral blood, sampled in a trial of Ad26.COV2.S vaccine versus placebo. DNA for the CDR3: TGTGCCAGCAGCCCGACAGCGGGAGAAATCCAAGAGACCCAGTACTTC. This translates into CASSPTAGEIQETQYF.